This T cell receptor beta chain was retrieved from a study of T cells in Graves' hyperthyroidism and ophthalmopathy. What was amplified from RNA transcripts were TCR beta CDR3 regions. Initially, a first-round RT-PCR of the TCR CDR3 employed the HTBI primer set. Via MiXCR, TCRdb re-called the multiplex PCR reads, giving one row per CDR3 protein. This table has over 550,000 distinct CDR3 sequences, approximately 16% appearing once. The CDR3 spans 15 residues. The V end lost 4 bases, the J end lost 3 bases, and 13 bases lay between the germline ends. Germline V CDR1 and CDR2: LGHDT, YNNKEL (reference sequence).

V and J are TRBV3-1 and TRBJ2-1; D is perhaps TRBD1 (5 bases). The sequence was collected from a woman between 18 and 29 years old with Graves' hyperthyroidism. The sample comprised blood. The CDR3 nucleotides read TGTGCCAGCAGCCCGACCCCGACAGTCTACAATGAGCAGTTCTTC. It is translated as CASSPTPTVYNEQFF.